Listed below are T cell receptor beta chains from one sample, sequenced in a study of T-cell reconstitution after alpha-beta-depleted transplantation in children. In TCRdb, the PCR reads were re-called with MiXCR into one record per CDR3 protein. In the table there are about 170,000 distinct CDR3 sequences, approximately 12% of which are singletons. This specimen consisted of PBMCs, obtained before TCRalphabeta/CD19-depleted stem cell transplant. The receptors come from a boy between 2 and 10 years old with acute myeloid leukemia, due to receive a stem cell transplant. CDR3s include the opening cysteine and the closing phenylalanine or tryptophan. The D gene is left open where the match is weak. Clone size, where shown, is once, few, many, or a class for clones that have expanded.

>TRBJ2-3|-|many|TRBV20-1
TGCAGTGCTAGAGATATCCAGGGTCCGGCAGATACGCAGTATTTT
CSARDIQGPADTQYF
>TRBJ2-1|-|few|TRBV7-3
TGTGCCAGCAGCTTGTACGGGAGTCCCGAGGGTGAGCAGTTCTTC
CASSLYGSPEGEQFF
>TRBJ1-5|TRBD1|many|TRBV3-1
TGTGCCAGCAGCCAAGGCCTACAGGGGGCAAATAATCAGCCCCAGCATTTT
CASSQGLQGANNQPQHF
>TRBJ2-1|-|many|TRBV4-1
TGCGCCAGCAGCCAAGGGCCGACTACCTACAATGAGCAGTTCTTC
CASSQGPTTYNEQFF
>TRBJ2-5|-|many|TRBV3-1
TGTGCCAGCAGCCAAGAACAGAGAGAGACCCAGTACTTC
CASSQEQRETQYF
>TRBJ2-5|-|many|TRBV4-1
TGCGCCAGCAGCCATCAACCGGGCCTAGCGGAGACCCAGTACTTC
CASSHQPGLAETQYF
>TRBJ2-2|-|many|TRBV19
TGTGCCAGTAGTACGGTGAGACGGGAGCTGTTTTTT
CASSTVRRELFF
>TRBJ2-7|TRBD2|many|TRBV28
TGTGCCAGCAGTTTTATCCTCGGGAGGGACACCCTCTACGAGCAGTACTTC
CASSFILGRDTLYEQYF
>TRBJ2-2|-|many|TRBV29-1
TGCAGCGTAAGGAAGGCCTCCGGGGAGCTGTTTTTT
CSVRKASGELFF
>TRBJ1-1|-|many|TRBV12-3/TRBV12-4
TGTGCCAGCACCAAGCAACTGAACACTGAAGCTTTCTTT
CASTKQLNTEAFF
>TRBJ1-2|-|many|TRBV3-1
TGTGCCAGCAGCCGTCCCGGCGGTCTCGATGGCTACACCTTC
CASSRPGGLDGYTF
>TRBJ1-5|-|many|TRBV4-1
TGCGCCAGCAGCCAAGTCGGTTCCGGTCAGCCCCAGCATTTT
CASSQVGSGQPQHF
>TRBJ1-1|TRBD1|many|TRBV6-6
TGTGCCAGCAGTCTGACAGGGCCCTCCGAAGCTTTCTTT
CASSLTGPSEAFF
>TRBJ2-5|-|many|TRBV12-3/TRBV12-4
TGTGCCAGCAGCTTGGGCAGCCACCAAGAGACCCAGTACTTC
CASSLGSHQETQYF
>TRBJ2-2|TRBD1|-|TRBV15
TGTGCCACCAGCAGAGATCGGGGACAGGGAGGCACCGGGGAGCTGTTTTTT
CATSRDRGQGGTGELFF
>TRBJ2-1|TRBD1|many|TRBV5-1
TGCGCCAGCACCCGAGGGTGGACAGGCGACAATGAGCAGTTCTTC
CASTRGWTGDNEQFF
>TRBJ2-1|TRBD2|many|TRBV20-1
TGCAGTGCTAGGGGCGGGACTAGCGGGGGAAAGAAGCAGTTCTTC
CSARGGTSGGKKQFF
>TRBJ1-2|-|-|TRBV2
TGTGCCAGCAGTGAATCAGGGGAGGATGGCTACACCTTC
CASSESGEDGYTF
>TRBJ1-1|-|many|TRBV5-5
TGTGCCAGCAGTGCCCTAGGGGGGAGCACTGAAGCTTTCTTT
CASSALGGSTEAFF
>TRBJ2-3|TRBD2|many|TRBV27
TGTGCCAGCAGTCCGCTAGCGGGAGTGGGAGATACGCAGTATTTT
CASSPLAGVGDTQYF
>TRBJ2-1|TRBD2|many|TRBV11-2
TGTGCCAGCAGCATCGGGACTAGCGGGAGAAGCAATGAGCAGTTCTTC
CASSIGTSGRSNEQFF
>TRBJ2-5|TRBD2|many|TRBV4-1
TGCGCCAGCAGCTTTAAAAAAGGACTAGCGGGAACGGAGACCCAGTACTTC
CASSFKKGLAGTETQYF
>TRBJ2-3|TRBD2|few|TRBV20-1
TGCAGTGCCCCGGAGCGACTAGCGGGTTTCACAGATACGCAGTATTTT
CSAPERLAGFTDTQYF
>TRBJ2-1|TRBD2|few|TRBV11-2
TGTGCCAGCAGAAGACTAGCGGGGGCCCTCTCCAATGAGCAGTTCTTC
CASRRLAGALSNEQFF
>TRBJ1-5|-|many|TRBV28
TGTGCCAGCAGTCCATTCGGGGCAGTTAGCAATCAGCCCCAGCATTTT
CASSPFGAVSNQPQHF
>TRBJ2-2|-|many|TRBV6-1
TGTGCCAGCAGTGAACCCCCACTAGTCGCCGTGAGCGGGGAGCTGTTTTTT
CASSEPPLVAVSGELFF
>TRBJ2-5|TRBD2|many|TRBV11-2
TGTGCCAGCAGCCTACTAAATAGCGGGGCCTTCCAAGAGACCCAGTACTTC
CASSLLNSGAFQETQYF
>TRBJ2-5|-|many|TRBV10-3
TGTGCCATCAGTGAGGGCGGGAAAGAGACCCAGTACTTC
CAISEGGKETQYF
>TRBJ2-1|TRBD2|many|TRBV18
TGTGCCAGCTCACCACCGGGGGGGGATGAGCAGTTCTTC
CASSPPGGDEQFF
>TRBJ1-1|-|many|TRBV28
TGTGCCAGCAGTTTTGGGGTTATAGGGACTGAAGCTTTCTTT
CASSFGVIGTEAFF
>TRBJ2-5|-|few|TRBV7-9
TGTGCCAGCAGCTTACTCGGCGGGGAGTCCCAGTACTTC
CASSLLGGESQYF
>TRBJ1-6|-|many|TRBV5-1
TGCGCCAGCAGCTTGGAATATCTGGGTCAGGCGTTACCCCTCCACTTT
CASSLEYLGQALPLHF
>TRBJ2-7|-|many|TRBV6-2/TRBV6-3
TGTGCCAGCAGTTACTCAAGCTACGAGCAGTACTTC
CASSYSSYEQYF